The next 8 T cell receptor beta chains were all read from a single sample in a study of cytomegalovirus exposure and HLA in healthy donors. Primers for the PCR totalled 60 Vbeta and 13 Jbeta. Sequencing was performed with immunoSEQ multiplex PCR; in TCRdb, only in-frame clones are kept and a portion is missing. The profile shows around 130,000 clones, roughly two thirds of them singletons. The sequencing sample was made of PBMCs. These receptors came from a man aged 25 to 40 in good health and CMV-seropositive.

This clone turned up a few times. The chain carries TRBV2 and TRBJ1-1; 10 bases line up with TRBD1. The CDR3 length is 16 residues. V shed 11 bases and J 7 bases; nucleotides not matched to a gene: 19. Germline loops: CDR1 SNHLY, CDR2 FYNNEI. CDR3 region: CARRDRGLSSSLEAFF. The CDR3 nucleotides are TGTGCCCGCCGGGACAGGGGTTTATCTTCTAGCCTTGAAGCTTTCTTT.

This clone was seen a few times. CDR3 bases: TGCGCCAGCGGGGCTCTAGAAGGCACCGGGGAGCTGTTTTTT. Translating it yields CASGALEGTGELFF. The chain has TRBV4-3 and TRBJ2-2, with D perhaps TRBD1 (5 bases). With 8 bases removed from V and 4 bases from J, the gap between germline ends came to 14 bases. The CDR3 consists of 14 residues. CDR1 LGHNA and CDR2 YSLEER come from the germline V gene.

The rearrangement links TRBV2 to TRBJ2-1, with TRBD2 as a possible D gene (6 bases). Germline lookup yields CDR1 SNHLY and CDR2 FYNNEI. With 7 bases removed from V and 2 bases from J, the gap between germline ends came to 18 bases. CDR3 length: 16 residues. CDR3 nucleotides: TGTGCCAGCAAAATAACGGGGAGGCCCCCCTACAATGAGCAGTTCTTC. It is translated as CASKITGRPPYNEQFF.

V gene TRBV18 combines with J gene TRBJ2-1, with 10 nucleotides matching TRBD2. Germline values: CDR1 KGHSH, CDR2 LQKENI. The ends lost 2 bases at V and 3 bases at J; junction bases unmatched: 1. This CDR3 is built from 15 residues. The CDR3 DNA follows: TGTGCCAGCTCACCAAGGACTAGCGGCTACAATGAGCAGTTCTTC. It yields the protein CASSPRTSGYNEQFF.

The chain recombines TRBV6-1 with TRBJ2-1; 8 bases are a match to TRBD2. The CDR3 runs 17 residues. Germline V gives CDR1 MNHNS, CDR2 SASEGT. The junction had 8 bases not matched to a gene; V was cut back by 1 base and J by 3 bases. CDR3 protein: CASSEGVAGPHYNEQFF. CDR3 nucleotides: TGTGCCAGCAGTGAAGGAGTAGCGGGACCGCACTACAATGAGCAGTTCTTC.

V and J are TRBV5-1 and TRBJ2-7, with D uncertain. V was cut by 2 bases and J by 6 bases, with 12 bases left in between. Per the germline V gene, CDR1 is SGHRS and CDR2 is YFSETQ. This CDR3 is built from 13 residues. The CDR3 sequence: CASSLPPSLEQYF. The CDR3 bases are TGCGCCAGCAGCTTACCGCCTAGTCTCGAGCAGTACTTC.

The chain combines TRBV19 with TRBJ1-1; D remains unclear. This CDR3 has 13 amino acids. Trimming shortened V by 0 bases and J by 5 bases, and 7 bases separated the two germline ends. Germline assignment: CDR1 LNHDA and CDR2 SQIVND (reference sequence). Here the CDR3 DNA reads TGTGCCAGTAGTATAGATTGGGAGACTGAAGCTTTCTTT. This codes for CASSIDWETEAFF.

This clone was seen a few times. The chain is built from TRBV9 and TRBJ2-2; 10 positions agree with TRBD2. V lost 3 bases, J lost 4 bases, and 3 bases stayed unmatched. CDR3 length equals 15 residues. CDR1 and CDR2 from the germline V gene are SGDLS and YYNGEE. The CDR3 DNA reads as TGTGCCAGCAGCGCTGGGACTAGCGCCACCGGGGAGCTGTTTTTT. Encoded protein: CASSAGTSATGELFF.